Each of the 23 T cell receptor beta chains below was sequenced from the same sample in a study of cytomegalovirus exposure and HLA in healthy donors. PCR involved 60 Vbeta and 13 Jbeta primers. Clones were read by immunoSEQ multiplex PCR, and TCRdb kept only the in-frame ones, dropping some. Of about 140,000 clones in the sample, 82% were seen once. Sequencing was done on a sample of PBMCs. The receptors here all came from a woman aged 55-70 years in good health and CMV-seropositive.

The chain joins TRBV9 to TRBJ1-2, with D possibly matching TRBD1 (5 bases). V was trimmed by 4 bases and J by 4 bases, leaving 17 bases between them. The CDR3 runs to 15 residues. From germline, CDR1 is SGDLS and CDR2 YYNGEE. CDR3 bases: TGTGCCAGCAGCCCCCCGGGGGATCGTGTCTATGGCTACACCTTC. The encoded protein is CASSPPGDRVYGYTF.

This chain connects TRBV11-3 to TRBJ2-7, with TRBD2 matching over 10 bases. Germline V CDR1 and CDR2: SGHNT, YENEEA. The CDR3 loop spans 16 amino acids. Trimming at V came to 4 bases and at J to 0 bases, leaving 6 bases not matched to a gene. This chain's CDR3 is CASSSTSGALSYEQYF. CDR3 bases: TGTGCCAGCAGCTCAACTAGCGGGGCCCTCTCCTACGAGCAGTACTTC. The whole variable domain, filled in from reference TRBV11-3 and TRBJ2-7, reads EAGVVQSPRYKIIEKKQPVAFWCNPISGHNTLYWYLQNLGQGPELLIRYENEEAVDDSQLPKDRFSAERLKGVDSTLKIQPAELGDSAVYLCASSSTSGALSYEQYFGPGTRLTVT.

This clone was counted a few times. The V call is TRBV6-1, the J call TRBJ1-1; 7 nucleotides agree with TRBD1. CDR3 length equals 15 residues. Trimming cost V 6 bases and J 5 bases; bases outside gene matches: 12. CDR1 and CDR2 (germline): MNHNS, SASEGT. The CDR3 DNA reads as TGTGCCAGCAGGGAGTGGGGACAGTGGGGAACTGAAGCTTTCTTT. It encodes CASREWGQWGTEAFF.

The chain couples TRBV4-1 to TRBJ1-2, with TRBD1 as a possible D gene (5 bases). The V gene lost 4 bases and the J gene lost 4 bases, with 13 bases spanning the gap. The CDR3 contains 14 residues. The germline gives CDR1 MGHRA, CDR2 YSYEKL. The CDR3 bases are TGCGCCAGCAGCCCCTCCCGGACATTCTATGGCTACACCTTC. Translating gives CASSPSRTFYGYTF.

A single count supports this clone. The chain combines TRBV7-3 with TRBJ2-3; 10 bases align to TRBD2. After removal of 4 bases from V and 6 bases from J, the junction contained 7 bases not matched to a gene. The CDR3 sequence is 15 residues long. Germline V lookup: CDR1 SGHTA, CDR2 FQGTGA. This chain's CDR3 is CASSSGSGRADTQYF. The CDR3 coding sequence is TGTGCCAGCAGCTCAGGCAGCGGGAGGGCGGATACGCAGTATTTT.

Here the CDR3 reads CASSGPGQGSNEQFF. CDR3 nucleotides: TGTGCCAGCAGCGGACCGGGACAGGGGAGTAATGAGCAGTTCTTC. The chain employs TRBV7-2 and TRBJ2-1; 10 positions match TRBD1. CDR1 is SGHTA and CDR2 is FQGNSA in the germline V gene. The junction had 8 bases not matched to a gene; V was cut back by 5 bases and J by 7 bases. The CDR3 extends over 15 amino acids.

CDR3 amino acids: CASSTTTYEQYF. The CDR3 bases are TGTGCCAGCAGCACGACAACCTACGAGCAGTACTTC. V usage is TRBV7-2 and J usage is TRBJ2-7; no firm D call. Looked up from germline, CDR1 is SGHTA and CDR2 is FQGNSA. The CDR3 loop spans 12 amino acids. The V end was cut by 5 bases, the J end by 2 bases, with 7 bases between. The entire variable domain, with the rest obtained from reference TRBV7-2 and TRBJ2-7, is as follows: GAGVSQSPSNKVTEKGKDVELRCDPISGHTALYWYRQSLGQGLEFLIYFQGNSAPDKSGLPSDRFSAERTGGSVSTLTIQRTQQEDSAVYLCASSTTTYEQYFGPGTRLTVT.

The CDR3 bases are TGTGCCAGCAGCTGGGGACTAGCGGGATCTATAGTGTCCTACAATGAGCAGTTCTTC. This gives the protein CASSWGLAGSIVSYNEQFF. The chain employs TRBV5-6 and TRBJ2-1; 13 positions match TRBD2. This CDR3 has 19 residues. Germline-derived CDR1 and CDR2 are SGHDT and YYEEEE. The V gene end was trimmed by 3 bases and the J gene end by 1 base; junction bases not matched to a gene: 10.

The V and J genes are TRBV27 and TRBJ2-2; 7 bases are a match to TRBD1. The germline gives CDR1 MNHEY, CDR2 SMNVEV (reference sequence). The V gene end was trimmed by 4 bases and the J gene end by 6 bases; junction bases not matched to a gene: 5. CDR3 size: 14 residues. CDR3 sequence reads: CASSWKGGPGELFF. Written as DNA, the CDR3 is TGTGCCAGCAGTTGGAAAGGGGGCCCCGGGGAGCTGTTTTTT.

This clone occurred once. The chain joins TRBV11-2 to TRBJ2-6; tentatively, D is TRBD1 (5 bases). The germline V gene has CDR1 SGHAT and CDR2 FQNNGV. This CDR3 has 14 residues. Trimming left V 9 bases short and J 2 bases short, with 11 bases between. CDR3 amino acids: CASNRLPGANVLTF. The DNA of the CDR3 is TGTGCCAGTAACAGGCTACCTGGGGCCAACGTCCTGACTTTC. Full variable domain (outside the CDR3, taken from reference TRBV11-2 and TRBJ2-6): EAGVAQSPRYKIIEKRQSVAFWCNPISGHATLYWYQQILGQGPKLLIQFQNNGVVDDSQLPKDRFSAERLKGVDSTLKIQPAKLEDSAVYLCASNRLPGANVLTFGAGSRLTVL.

This clone turned up a few times. V is TRBV30 and J is TRBJ2-5; D is ambiguous. The CDR3 spans 11 residues. Looked up from germline, CDR1 is GTSNPN and CDR2 is SVGIG (reference sequence). V was shortened by 4 bases and J by 2 bases, with 5 bases between the two germline ends. The DNA of the CDR3 is TGTGCCTGGACCCTTCAAGAGACCCAGTACTTC. Its translation is CAWTLQETQYF.

This chain connects TRBV5-5 to TRBJ1-5; 9 positions agree with TRBD1. The CDR3 has 16 residues. CDR1 is SGHKS and CDR2 is YYEKEE in the germline V gene (reference sequence). The ends lost 3 bases at V and 5 bases at J; junction bases unmatched: 9. For the CDR3, the DNA is TGTGCCAGCAGCTATAACCCCGGGACAGGGCATCAGCCCCAGCATTTT. It is translated as CASSYNPGTGHQPQHF.

V usage is TRBV4-3 and J usage is TRBJ2-7, with 10 positions matching TRBD2. CDR1 and CDR2 from the germline V gene are LGHNA and YSLEER. The CDR3 spans 18 residues. J gave up 1 base and V 2 bases, and 11 bases lay outside the gene matches. The CDR3 reads CASSQQKPLAGESYEQYF. The CDR3 DNA follows: TGCGCCAGCAGCCAACAAAAACCTCTAGCGGGGGAGTCCTACGAGCAGTACTTC.

The CDR3 coding sequence is TGCAGCGGCCGTACAGATTACTCCTACGAGCAGTACTTC. It encodes CSGRTDYSYEQYF. This chain uses TRBV29-1 with TRBJ2-7, with D unresolved. Germline lookup yields CDR1 SQVTM and CDR2 ANQGSEA. This CDR3 is built from 13 residues. V lost 7 bases and J 0 bases, leaving 13 bases between the germline ends.

The chain's CDR3 is CASSATSVNTEAFF. The CDR3 DNA reads as TGCGCCAGCAGCGCCACTTCCGTGAACACTGAAGCTTTCTTT. This chain joins TRBV5-1 and TRBJ1-1, with D unresolved. The germline V gene has CDR1 SGHRS and CDR2 YFSETQ. V gave up 4 bases and J gave up 0 bases, with 10 bases separating them. The CDR3 totals 14 residues. The whole variable domain, filled in from reference TRBV5-1 and TRBJ1-1, reads KAGVTQTPRYLIKTRGQQVTLSCSPISGHRSVSWYQQTPGQGLQFLFEYFSETQRNKGNFPGRFSGRQFSNSRSEMNVSTLELGDSALYLCASSATSVNTEAFFGQGTRLTVV.

V gene TRBV18 combines with J gene TRBJ2-1; TRBD2 aligns across 9 bases. Germline CDR1 reads KGHSH; CDR2 reads LQKENI. The CDR3 spans 15 residues. Losses at the gene ends were 6 bases for V and 7 bases for J; bases not matched to a gene: 10. The CDR3 reads CASSRGSGSNNEQFF. As DNA, the CDR3 is TGTGCCAGCTCCCGGGGTAGCGGGAGTAATAATGAGCAGTTCTTC.

The chain uses TRBV19 and TRBJ2-3; TRBD2 matches 11 bases. The CDR3 is 15 amino acids. J lost 6 bases, V lost 3 bases, and 5 bases had no gene match. Germline CDR1 and CDR2: LNHDA and SQIVND (reference sequence). CDR3 DNA sequence: TGTGCCAGTAGTATGACGGGACTAGCGGATGATACGCAGTATTTT. This codes for CASSMTGLADDTQYF.

This rearrangement joins TRBV9 to TRBJ2-2; TRBD1 matches at 9 bases. Per germline, CDR1 SGDLS and CDR2 YYNGEE. After removal of 4 bases from V and 7 bases from J, the junction contained 11 bases not matched to a gene. The length of the CDR3 is 16 residues. The CDR3 region is CASSLPTGGYSGELFF. As DNA, the CDR3 is TGTGCCAGCAGCCTCCCGACAGGGGGTTATAGCGGGGAGCTGTTTTTT.

The rearrangement joins TRBV7-2 to TRBJ1-2; a weak D match, TRBD1 (6 bases). V lost 2 bases, J lost 5 bases, and 12 bases lay in between. Germline assignment: CDR1 SGHTA and CDR2 FQGNSA. The CDR3 has 14 residues. The CDR3 sequence: CASSLLGAGYGYTF. For the CDR3, the DNA is TGTGCCAGCAGCTTACTGGGGGCCGGGTATGGCTACACCTTC.

The J gene is TRBJ1-1, the V gene TRBV14; D gene unclear. The CDR3 sequence is 12 residues long. The germline gives CDR1 SGHDN, CDR2 FVKESK. Trimming took 1 base from V and 12 from J, leaving 12 bases between them. CDR3 region: CASSQGWSATFF. The CDR3 region has the DNA TGTGCCAGCAGCCAAGGTTGGTCAGCGACTTTCTTT.

The genes are TRBV7-2 and TRBJ2-1, with 8 bases matching TRBD2. The length of the CDR3 is 17 residues. Trimming took 5 bases from V and 5 from J; bases not matched to a gene: 14. CDR1 and CDR2 from the germline V gene are SGHTA and FQGNSA. This CDR3 is CASSPGYGGRWDNEQFF. The CDR3 DNA reads TGTGCCAGCAGCCCCGGGTACGGCGGGAGGTGGGACAATGAGCAGTTCTTC.

V and J are TRBV28 and TRBJ1-1; D is possibly TRBD1 (5 bases). The germline gives CDR1 MDHEN, CDR2 SYDVKM. The CDR3 is 14 residues long. V was trimmed by 5 bases and J by 0 bases, leaving 10 bases between them. The CDR3 reads CASSPRQLNTEAFF. In nucleotides, the CDR3 is TGTGCCAGCAGTCCCCGACAGCTGAACACTGAAGCTTTCTTT.

V and J are TRBV19 and TRBJ2-3; 8 bases are a match to TRBD2. The CDR3 covers 17 residues. V was pared by 6 bases and J by 0 bases, with 11 bases of the junction left unmatched. Germline CDR1 reads LNHDA; CDR2 reads SQIVND (reference sequence). The CDR3 loop reads CASSHSGAGASTDTQYF. DNA of the CDR3: TGTGCCAGTAGCCACTCCGGAGCGGGGGCTAGCACAGATACGCAGTATTTT. The variable domain in full, completed from reference TRBV19 and TRBJ2-3, reads DGGITQSPKYLFRKEGQNVTLSCEQNLNHDAMYWYRQDPGQGLRLIYYSQIVNDFQKGDIAEGYSVSREKKESFPLTVTSAQKNPTAFYLCASSHSGAGASTDTQYFGPGTRLTVL.